These 25 T cell receptor beta chains share one sample of origin, sequenced in a study of OX40 agonist ivuxolimab in advanced cancers. The library was obtained by the immunoSEQ multiplex PCR assay. Held by TCRdb, this immuneACCESS table contains in-frame sequences only and omits some clones. Under half of the omission traces to an unresolved V gene where checked; the cause of the rest is unknown. The sample contains fewer than 65,000 clones, roughly 87% of them found a single time. The ten most abundant clones make up around 0.37% of the sample. Sequencing was performed on CD4+ or CD8+ T cells sorted from blood, taken in a trial of the OX40 agonist ivuxolimab. These receptors were taken from an adult with an advanced solid tumor such as melanoma, head and neck, liver or kidney cancer.

The CDR3 protein is CASSKGGGNGYTF. Here the CDR3 DNA reads TGCGCCAGCAGCAAAGGGGGGGGCAATGGCTACACCTTC. The chain couples TRBV4-3 to TRBJ1-2; TRBD1 is a possible D gene (6 bases). Trimming pared 5 bases from V and 6 bases from J, leaving 13 bases between. The CDR3 runs to 13 residues. Per germline, CDR1 LGHNA and CDR2 YSLEER.

A few counts support this clone. The chain recombines TRBV7-2 with TRBJ2-7; D remains ambiguous. The V gene's germline CDR1 is SGHTA and CDR2 FQGNSA. The CDR3 consists of 12 residues. V lost 9 bases to trimming and J lost 0 bases, with 9 bases between them. This chain's CDR3 is CARYLPSYEQYF. Written as DNA, the CDR3 is TGTGCCAGATACTTACCCTCCTACGAGCAGTACTTC.

The chain carries TRBV5-4 and TRBJ1-4, with 8 bases matching TRBD1. The CDR3 spans 14 residues. Germline CDR1 is SGHNT and CDR2 is YYREEE (reference sequence). With 4 bases clipped from V and 8 bases from J, the junction kept 7 bases outside the gene matches. CDR3 nucleotide sequence: TGTGCCAGCAGCCGCTCGAACAGGGGGGAAAAACTGTTTTTT. The encoded protein is CASSRSNRGEKLFF.

The gene calls are TRBV2 and TRBJ2-1; 8 positions agree with TRBD2. This CDR3 has 15 amino acids. V was clipped by 5 bases and J by 5 bases; unmatched bases: 8. Germline V gene lookup returns CDR1 SNHLY and CDR2 FYNNEI. The chain's CDR3 is CASSRGRGAHNEQFF. In nucleotides, the CDR3 is TGTGCCAGCAGTCGAGGGCGGGGGGCCCACAATGAGCAGTTCTTC.

This chain joins TRBV19 and TRBJ1-1, with D possibly matching TRBD1 (6 bases). CDR3 length: 13 residues. Germline V CDR1 and CDR2: LNHDA, SQIVND (reference sequence). The germline V and J ends were trimmed by 3 bases and 4 bases, with 9 bases remaining between them. CDR3 sequence: CASSMARGTEAFF. CDR3 nucleotide sequence: TGTGCCAGTAGTATGGCCAGGGGCACTGAAGCTTTCTTT.

The rearrangement uses TRBV13 and TRBJ1-3; no reliable D call. V lost 7 bases and J 3 bases, leaving 10 bases between the germline ends. The CDR3 spans 13 residues. The germline CDR1 and CDR2 sequences are PRHDT and FYEKMQ (reference sequence). The CDR3 here is CASTEPRGNTIYF. Written as DNA, the CDR3 is TGTGCCAGCACCGAGCCACGTGGAAACACCATATATTTT.

This clone was recorded only once. The chain is built from TRBV7-2 and TRBJ2-7; 12 bases align to TRBD2. From germline, CDR1 is SGHTA and CDR2 FQGNSA. The ends lost 4 bases at V and 3 bases at J; junction bases unmatched: 16. This CDR3 has 19 residues. CDR3 bases: TGTGCCAGCAGCTCCCCCAATGTGGCTAGCGGGGGGGCGTTCTACGAGCAGTACTTC. This sequence encodes CASSSPNVASGGAFYEQYF. The full variable domain, with the rest looked up from reference TRBV7-2 and TRBJ2-7, is GAGVSQSPSNKVTEKGKDVELRCDPISGHTALYWYRQSLGQGLEFLIYFQGNSAPDKSGLPSDRFSAERTGGSVSTLTIQRTQQEDSAVYLCASSSPNVASGGAFYEQYFGPGTRLTVT.

This rearrangement joins TRBV10-1 to TRBJ1-1; the match to TRBD1 covers 8 bases. The germline V gene has CDR1 WNHNN and CDR2 SYGVQD (reference sequence). V lost 0 bases to trimming and J lost 4 bases; unmatched junction nucleotides: 4. This CDR3 is built from 15 residues. CDR3 nucleotides: TGCGCCAGCAGTGAGTCCCACAGGGGGGGCACTGAAGCTTTCTTT. This translates into CASSESHRGGTEAFF.

The V call is TRBV11-2, the J call TRBJ2-3; 16 bases agree with TRBD2. This CDR3 has 18 residues. V was pared by 1 base and J by 6 bases, with 7 bases of the junction left unmatched. Germline lookup yields CDR1 SGHAT and CDR2 FQNNGV. CDR3 loop: CASSLAPGLAGGPDTQYF. The DNA of the CDR3 is TGTGCCAGCAGCTTAGCCCCGGGACTAGCGGGGGGGCCGGATACGCAGTATTTT.

The J gene is TRBJ2-3, the V gene TRBV5-1, with unresolved D. The CDR3 is 13 residues long. Trimming removed 2 bases at V and 3 bases at J, with 7 bases between. Germline V gene data show CDR1 as SGHRS and CDR2 as YFSETQ. CDR3 loop: CASSFTATDTQYF. The CDR3 bases are TGCGCCAGCAGCTTCACAGCTACAGATACGCAGTATTTT.

The chain uses TRBV16 and TRBJ1-5; 9 bases align to TRBD1. CDR1 is KGHSY, CDR2 FQNENV, per germline. This CDR3 contains 16 residues. V lost 4 bases to trimming and J lost 3 bases; unmatched junction nucleotides: 7. The chain's CDR3 is CASSPQGDRVNQPQHF. The CDR3 DNA sequence: TGTGCCAGCAGCCCCCAAGGGGACAGGGTCAATCAGCCCCAGCATTTT.

The genes are TRBV12-5 and TRBJ1-2; D unclear. The V and J ends lost 1 base and 4 bases respectively, with 10 bases between them. CDR1 and CDR2 (germline): LGHNT, FRNRAP. The CDR3 runs to 14 residues. CDR3 sequence (DNA): TGTGCTAGTGGTTTGGACACCGCCAGCTATGGCTACACCTTC. Translated: CASGLDTASYGYTF.

This clone was detected only once. V and J are TRBV9 and TRBJ1-3; the D is unclear. Deletions cut 0 bases from V and 2 bases from J, with 9 bases between. The CDR3 sequence is 15 residues long. Germline V CDR1 and CDR2: SGDLS, YYNGEE. The CDR3 bases are TGTGCCAGCAGCGTAGACCCAGACACTGGAAACACCATATATTTT. Its translation is CASSVDPDTGNTIYF.

This chain joins TRBV18 and TRBJ2-7; 12 positions agree with TRBD2. The CDR3 has 15 amino acids. Germline values: CDR1 KGHSH, CDR2 LQKENI. J lost 4 bases, V lost 3 bases, and 4 bases had no gene match. The DNA of the CDR3 is TGTGCCAGCTCACCTACTAGCGGGGGGACATACGAGCAGTACTTC. Translation gives CASSPTSGGTYEQYF.

The genes are TRBV6-4 and TRBJ1-2; a weak D match, TRBD1 (5 bases). This CDR3 is built from 15 residues. Germline values: CDR1 MRHNA, CDR2 SNTAGT. With 0 bases removed from V and 3 bases from J, the gap between germline ends came to 11 bases. Here the CDR3 DNA reads TGTGCCAGCAGTGACTCCGGGGGGGTAGACTATGGCTACACCTTC. It yields the protein CASSDSGGVDYGYTF.

This clone came up a few times. The chain has TRBV2 and TRBJ1-1; 10 bases line up with TRBD1. V lost 6 bases and J lost 1; bases outside the gene matches: 2. Germline V gene sequence: CDR1 SNHLY, CDR2 FYNNEI. CDR3 length equals 14 residues. Here the CDR3 reads CASRTGGGNTEAFF. In nucleotides, the CDR3 is TGTGCCAGCAGGACAGGGGGCGGGAACACTGAAGCTTTCTTT.

The rearrangement links TRBV6-5 to TRBJ2-2; D call uncertain. This CDR3 has 11 amino acids. Germline V gene sequence: CDR1 MNHEY, CDR2 SVGAGI. V lost 7 bases to trimming and J lost 6 bases, with 6 bases between them. The CDR3 DNA reads as TGTGCCAGCAATATGGCCGGGGAGCTGTTTTTT. This sequence encodes CASNMAGELFF.

V is TRBV4-1 and J is TRBJ2-1; 10 bases line up with TRBD2. After removal of 4 bases from V and 0 bases from J, the junction contained 6 bases not matched to a gene. The V gene's germline CDR1 is MGHRA and CDR2 YSYEKL. The CDR3 consists of 17 residues. The CDR3 here is CASSLILAGSSYNEQFF. In nucleotides, the CDR3 is TGCGCCAGCAGCCTCATACTAGCGGGAAGCTCCTACAATGAGCAGTTCTTC.

V usage is TRBV4-1 and J usage is TRBJ2-1; 7 nucleotides agree with TRBD2. Looked up from germline, CDR1 is MGHRA and CDR2 is YSYEKL. The junction had 15 bases not matched to a gene; V was cut back by 3 bases and J by 7 bases. CDR3 length: 17 residues. Here the CDR3 reads CASSQGILRGSQNEQFF. CDR3 bases: TGCGCCAGCAGCCAGGGAATATTGCGGGGGTCTCAGAATGAGCAGTTCTTC.

The rearrangement uses TRBV19 and TRBJ1-5; the D gene is possibly TRBD1 (5 bases). The ends were cut back, 5 bases at V and 2 bases at J, with 13 bases in the middle. CDR1 and CDR2 from the germline V gene are LNHDA and SQIVND (reference sequence). There are 15 residues in the CDR3. CDR3 coding DNA: TGTGCCAGTAGTTTCGACAGTGGGGGCAATCAGCCCCAGCATTTT. It translates to CASSFDSGGNQPQHF.

This clone was detected a few times. The chain is built from TRBV7-2 and TRBJ1-3, with D possibly being TRBD1 (6 bases). Germline V gene sequence: CDR1 SGHTA, CDR2 FQGNSA. Trimming removed 3 bases from V and 4 bases from J, with 13 bases in between. CDR3 length: 15 amino acids. The CDR3 DNA follows: TGTGCCAGCAGCTTTTGGGGGGCGAGCGGAAACACCATATATTTT. This sequence encodes CASSFWGASGNTIYF.

This sequence joins TRBV30 and TRBJ1-1; 9 nucleotides agree with TRBD1. There are 14 residues in the CDR3. CDR1 is GTSNPN and CDR2 is SVGIG in the germline V gene (reference sequence). Trimming took 2 bases from V and 5 from J; bases not matched to a gene: 6. The CDR3 DNA follows: TGTGCCTGGAGTTTGAACAGGGGGCGAACTGAAGCTTTCTTT. Translating it yields CAWSLNRGRTEAFF.

The chain couples TRBV4-1 to TRBJ2-5; D gene unclear. With 3 bases removed from V and 5 bases from J, the gap between germline ends came to 10 bases. CDR3 length: 13 amino acids. Per germline, CDR1 MGHRA and CDR2 YSYEKL. The DNA of the CDR3 is TGCGCCAGCAGCCATCCCCTGGGGGAGACCCAGTACTTC. It yields the protein CASSHPLGETQYF.

The rearrangement joins TRBV4-3 to TRBJ1-2; D gene unclear. The CDR3 length is 16 residues. Trimming cost V 0 bases and J 8 bases, with 19 bases left between them. Per the germline V gene, CDR1 is LGHNA and CDR2 is YSLEER. The CDR3 region is CASSQEGGGSMVGYTF. CDR3 bases: TGCGCCAGCAGCCAAGAAGGAGGCGGATCTATGGTAGGCTACACCTTC.

The rearrangement uses TRBV6-1 and TRBJ1-3; no clear D gene. The CDR3 runs 15 residues. The V and J ends lost 3 bases and 0 bases respectively, with 9 bases between them. Germline values: CDR1 MNHNS, CDR2 SASEGT. The CDR3 DNA sequence: TGTGCCAGCAGTGATGGGATTTTCTCTGGAAACACCATATATTTT. Translation: CASSDGIFSGNTIYF.